The 23 T cell receptor beta chains below come from one sample, sequenced in a study of T cell changes during pregnancy in multiple sclerosis. Here immunoSEQ multiplex PCR was the method, and the copy in TCRdb shows in-frame clones only, minus some. The table includes about 57,000 clones, about 91% detected once. Material: CD4+ T cells from peripheral blood mononuclear cells, obtained in the second trimester of pregnancy. All receptors derive from a female donor with multiple sclerosis, enrolled in a pregnancy study.

The gene calls are TRBV19 and TRBJ2-7, with 8 positions matching TRBD1. The CDR3 runs 15 residues. V dropped 4 bases and J dropped 6; count of bases not matched to a gene: 11. CDR1 is LNHDA, CDR2 SQIVND, per germline (reference sequence). This chain's CDR3 is CASSTGTGKGLEQYF. In DNA form, the CDR3 reads TGTGCCAGTAGTACAGGGACAGGAAAAGGGCTCGAGCAGTACTTC.

This clone was seen just once. The chain employs TRBV6-1 and TRBJ1-5; TRBD1 is a possible D gene (6 bases). Germline V lookup: CDR1 MNHNS, CDR2 SASEGT. With 2 bases removed from V and 6 bases from J, the gap between germline ends came to 17 bases. CDR3 length: 16 residues. This CDR3 is CASSEPSGTSVQPQHF. CDR3 in DNA: TGTGCCAGCAGTGAACCCTCCGGGACAAGTGTTCAGCCCCAGCATTTT.

The V call is TRBV18, the J call TRBJ1-3, with 12 bases that match TRBD1. V shed 6 bases, J shed 1 base, and the junction held 10 bases outside the gene matches. The CDR3 totals 18 residues. Germline lookup yields CDR1 KGHSH and CDR2 LQKENI. CDR3 DNA sequence: TGTGCCAGCTCCCCTTTGGAGGGACAGGGGGCGTCTGGAAACACCATATATTTT. It codes for CASSPLEGQGASGNTIYF.

V gene TRBV19 combines with J gene TRBJ2-3, with TRBD2 matching 8 bases. Germline V gene sequence: CDR1 LNHDA, CDR2 SQIVND (reference sequence). V lost 2 bases and J lost 10; bases outside the gene matches: 14. This CDR3 has 16 residues. CDR3 bases: TGTGCCAGTAGTATAAAGGTGGTAGCGGGGAGCCTGGCGCAGTATTTT. Amino acid sequence: CASSIKVVAGSLAQYF.

This clone was counted only a few times. The chain couples TRBV9 to TRBJ1-1, with a tentative D call TRBD1 (6 bases). Germline CDR1 is SGDLS and CDR2 is YYNGEE. Deletions cut 1 base from V and 2 bases from J, with 9 bases between. The CDR3 sequence is 14 residues long. CDR3: CASSVIQGNTEAFF. The DNA for the CDR3 is TGTGCCAGCAGCGTAATACAGGGTAACACTGAAGCTTTCTTT.

This clone occurred once. V gene TRBV27 combines with J gene TRBJ1-1; D might be TRBD1 (6 bases). This CDR3 contains 15 residues. Trimming stripped 6 bases from V and 5 bases from J, with 19 bases between. Germline values: CDR1 MNHEY, CDR2 SMNVEV (reference sequence). CDR3 amino acids: CASSPLGGSITEAFF. DNA of the CDR3: TGTGCCAGCAGCCCATTAGGGGGATCGATAACTGAAGCTTTCTTT.

The chain links TRBV9 to TRBJ2-1; D gene unclear. The V and J ends lost 4 bases and 0 bases respectively, with 11 bases between them. Germline V CDR1 and CDR2: SGDLS, YYNGEE. CDR3 length: 15 residues. CDR3 DNA: TGTGCCAGCAGCTCTATCCCTAGCTCCTACAATGAGCAGTTCTTC. Its protein product is CASSSIPSSYNEQFF.

The rearrangement joins TRBV6-5 to TRBJ2-3, with TRBD1 as a possible D gene (6 bases). The CDR3 is 15 amino acids. Germline V gives CDR1 MNHEY, CDR2 SVGAGI. Trimming removed 4 bases at V and 0 bases at J, with 11 bases between. The CDR3 protein is CASSFAGDSTDTQYF. The CDR3, as DNA: TGTGCCAGCAGTTTTGCAGGGGATAGCACAGATACGCAGTATTTT.

The V call is TRBV6-5, the J call TRBJ1-1; 7 nucleotides line up with TRBD1. This CDR3 has 14 residues. CDR1 and CDR2 (germline): MNHEY, SVGAGI. V was pared by 5 bases and J by 3 bases, with 6 bases of the junction left unmatched. CDR3 coding DNA: TGTGCCAGCAGTCTCAGGGGGATGCACACTGAAGCTTTCTTT. As protein: CASSLRGMHTEAFF.

This rearrangement joins TRBV4-1 to TRBJ1-2; no reliable D call. CDR3 length: 13 amino acids. Trimming removed 1 base at V and 4 bases at J, with 7 bases between. Per the germline V gene, CDR1 is MGHRA and CDR2 is YSYEKL. The CDR3 protein is CASSQAVLYGYTF. CDR3 nucleotide sequence: TGCGCCAGCAGCCAAGCTGTACTCTATGGCTACACCTTC.

The chain couples TRBV30 to TRBJ1-1, with D tentatively TRBD1 (6 bases). Germline V gene sequence: CDR1 GTSNPN, CDR2 SVGIG (reference sequence). CDR3 length equals 13 residues. Trimming cost V 2 bases and J 5 bases, with 12 bases left between them. CDR3 sequence (DNA): TGTGCCTGGAGTCCAGGGGTCGGTACTGAAGCTTTCTTT. Protein sequence: CAWSPGVGTEAFF.

The chain is built from TRBV5-6 and TRBJ1-3; D gene uncertain. The length of the CDR3 is 15 residues. Per the germline V gene, CDR1 is SGHDT and CDR2 is YYEEEE. Trimming removed 1 base at V and 3 bases at J, with 11 bases between. CDR3 sequence (DNA): TGTGCCAGCAGCTTGACGGGGTTTAGTGGAAACACCATATATTTT. Protein sequence: CASSLTGFSGNTIYF. Using reference TRBV5-6 and TRBJ1-3 for the parts outside the CDR3, the full variable domain is DAGVTQSPTHLIKTRGQQVTLRCSPKSGHDTVSWYQQALGQGPQFIFQYYEEEERQRGNFPDRFSGHQFPNYSSELNVNALLLGDSALYLCASSLTGFSGNTIYFGEGSWLTVV.

This sequence joins TRBV6-5 and TRBJ1-2; unclear D gene. This CDR3 is 12 amino acids long. Trimming removed 2 bases from V and 8 bases from J, with 9 bases in between. The germline V gene encodes CDR1 MNHEY and CDR2 SVGAGI. This CDR3 is CASSYTGLGYTF. The CDR3 DNA reads as TGTGCCAGCAGTTACACGGGTTTGGGCTACACCTTC.

The chain combines TRBV14 with TRBJ1-2; possible D gene TRBD1, 6 bases. Germline CDR1 is SGHDN and CDR2 is FVKESK. There are 13 residues in the CDR3. With 3 bases removed from V and 4 bases from J, the gap between germline ends came to 9 bases. Written as DNA, the CDR3 is TGTGCCAGCAGCCAGGACAGTTCCTATGGCTACACCTTC. Translated: CASSQDSSYGYTF.

This rearrangement joins TRBV28 to TRBJ1-1; tentatively, D is TRBD1 (6 bases). Germline V gives CDR1 MDHEN, CDR2 SYDVKM. This CDR3 has 16 residues. Between the trimmed V and J ends, which lost 5 bases and 5 bases, there was a span of 21 bases. CDR3 loop: CASSPFAPPGDTEAFF. Here the CDR3 DNA reads TGTGCCAGCAGTCCCTTTGCCCCTCCAGGGGATACTGAAGCTTTCTTT.

CDR3 in amino acids: CASSLSTGPKYF. In DNA form, the CDR3 reads TGTGCCAGCAGCTTATCAACAGGGCCTAAGTACTTC. The chain employs TRBV7-9 and TRBJ2-4; TRBD1 is a possible D gene (6 bases). The germline CDR1 and CDR2 sequences are SEHNR and FQNEAQ (reference sequence). Trimming pared 2 bases from V and 14 bases from J, leaving 13 bases between. This CDR3 spans 12 amino acids.

The gene calls are TRBV28 and TRBJ2-7, with 8 bases identical to TRBD1. The germline V gene has CDR1 MDHEN and CDR2 SYDVKM. V lost 4 bases, J lost 2 bases, and 4 bases stayed unmatched. This CDR3 is 14 amino acids long. The CDR3 spells CASSYRQGPYEQYF. Written as DNA, the CDR3 is TGTGCCAGCAGTTACCGACAGGGGCCCTACGAGCAGTACTTC.

The genes are TRBV5-1 and TRBJ1-1; 11 bases are a match to TRBD1. The junction had 7 bases not matched to a gene; V was cut back by 8 bases and J by 4 bases. The CDR3 length is 14 residues. Germline assignment: CDR1 SGHRS and CDR2 YFSETQ. The CDR3 DNA sequence: TGCGCCAGTTCAGATGGACAGGGGGCCACTGAAGCTTTCTTT. Translation: CASSDGQGATEAFF. The whole variable domain, remainder taken from reference TRBV5-1 and TRBJ1-1, is KAGVTQTPRYLIKTRGQQVTLSCSPISGHRSVSWYQQTPGQGLQFLFEYFSETQRNKGNFPGRFSGRQFSNSRSEMNVSTLELGDSALYLCASSDGQGATEAFFGQGTRLTVV.

The gene calls are TRBV7-3 and TRBJ2-1; the match to TRBD2 covers 7 bases. CDR3 length equals 13 residues. V dropped 1 base and J dropped 6; count of bases not matched to a gene: 0. Looked up from germline, CDR1 is SGHTA and CDR2 is FQGTGA. The DNA for the CDR3 is TGTGCCAGCAGCTTAAGGACTAGCAATGAGCAGTTCTTC. Its translation is CASSLRTSNEQFF.

This chain connects TRBV19 to TRBJ1-5, with D tentatively TRBD1 (5 bases). The germline V gene encodes CDR1 LNHDA and CDR2 SQIVND (reference sequence). The CDR3 is made up of 14 amino acids. Trimming removed 5 bases from V and 6 bases from J, with 14 bases in between. The DNA of the CDR3 is TGTGCCAGTAGTCTACGGGGGGTGGGTCAGCCCCAGCATTTT. This translates into CASSLRGVGQPQHF. The full variable domain, its missing parts supplied by reference TRBV19 and TRBJ1-5, is DGGITQSPKYLFRKEGQNVTLSCEQNLNHDAMYWYRQDPGQGLRLIYYSQIVNDFQKGDIAEGYSVSREKKESFPLTVTSAQKNPTAFYLCASSLRGVGQPQHFGDGTRLSIL.

The V call is TRBV25-1, the J call TRBJ2-6; perhaps TRBD1 as D (6 bases). CDR1 and CDR2 (germline): MGHDK, SYGVNS. This CDR3 region has 15 residues. Trimming took 4 bases from V and 2 from J, leaving 9 bases between them. The CDR3 region is CASSVGGAGANVLTF. The DNA of the CDR3 is TGTGCCAGCAGTGTAGGGGGTGCTGGGGCCAACGTCCTGACTTTC.

This clone has just one count. The chain uses TRBV5-1 and TRBJ2-1, with 7 bases lining up with TRBD1. Germline V lookup: CDR1 SGHRS, CDR2 YFSETQ. V gave up 1 base and J gave up 9 bases; unmatched junction bases: 10. CDR3 length: 15 amino acids. The CDR3 DNA sequence: TGCGCCAGCAGCTTGTACAGGGGAGAAAGTGGTGAGCAGTTCTTC. Protein sequence: CASSLYRGESGEQFF. Full variable domain (outside the CDR3, taken from reference TRBV5-1 and TRBJ2-1): KAGVTQTPRYLIKTRGQQVTLSCSPISGHRSVSWYQQTPGQGLQFLFEYFSETQRNKGNFPGRFSGRQFSNSRSEMNVSTLELGDSALYLCASSLYRGESGEQFFGPGTRLTVL.

The chain carries TRBV7-9 and TRBJ1-5, with 8 bases that match TRBD1. The germline CDR1 and CDR2 sequences are SEHNR and FQNEAQ (reference sequence). This CDR3 spans 17 amino acids. Trimming removed 5 bases from V and 6 bases from J; junction bases left unmatched: 15. The CDR3 loop is CASSPTGGQGMGQPQHF. In DNA, the CDR3 is TGTGCCAGCAGCCCGACTGGAGGACAGGGAATGGGTCAGCCCCAGCATTTT.